This T cell receptor beta chain was identified in a study of regulatory T cells in long-lasting Graves disease. For TCR beta, libraries came from iRepertoire HTBI primers and Arm-PCR of CDR3 regions. From the multiplex PCR reads, TCRdb called clonotypes with MiXCR, one entry per CDR3 protein. The sample has about 500,000 distinct CDR3 sequences, more than 10% seen once. CDR1 is PRHDT and CDR2 is FYEKMQ in the germline V gene (reference sequence). The CDR3 sequence is 14 residues long. The germline V and J ends were trimmed by 5 bases and 5 bases, with 15 bases remaining between them. Time point here: newly diagnosed GD, antithyroid drugs for less than 3 months. Making the TCR library involved RNA that had been extracted from PBMCs. Regarding the study as a whole: Persistent-disease Graves' patients showed less TCR diversity than new cases.

This clonotype was recorded at least ten times. Its antigen is unidentified. The sample was also reused in another study, on T cells in Graves' hyperthyroidism and ophthalmopathy. This second study notes: Diagnosis relied on clinical symptoms, serum thyroxine and TRAb, thyroid ultrasound and orbital computed tomography.

The specimen comprised peripheral blood mononuclear cells (PBMCs), sampled at new diagnosis, from a patient treated with antithyroid drugs. This receptor was taken from a woman aged 25 to 39 with Graves disease. The chain carries TRBV13 and TRBJ2-5; no reliable D call. CDR3 bases: TGTGCCAGCAGCCCACGGTCAGCTCGGGAGACCCAGTACTTC. Translating it yields CASSPRSARETQYF.